The clone carrying this T cell receptor (beta chain) has only one observation. The data derive from a study of control samples from healthy donors and cancer patients. Repertoires were generated with immunoSEQ multiplex PCR, while TCRdb's copy carries only in-frame clones and drops some. The sample lists fewer than 200,000 clones; roughly 95% were seen once. The TCR comes from a woman in her 30s in good health. Sequences were obtained from blood.

The CDR3 sequence is CASSLLGTEAFF. CDR3 coding DNA: TGTGCCAGCAGCCTTTTAGGGACTGAAGCTTTCTTT. This chain uses TRBV16 with TRBJ1-1; D gene uncertain. This CDR3 region has 12 residues. V lost 4 bases to trimming and J lost 5 bases, with 8 bases between them. The germline V gene encodes CDR1 KGHSY and CDR2 FQNENV.